The T cell receptor beta chain described here comes from a study of blood T cell repertoires in COVID-19 (dated by TCRdb to 2020 to 2022). Regarding the complete study: Samples covering the acute and convalescent phases of COVID-19 were provided by collaborators in the United States, Italy and Spain. The dataset comprised deeply sampled blood TCRbeta repertoires from subjects exposed to, actively infected with, or recovered from COVID-19. A freely available public database, intended as a resource for researchers studying the immune response to SARS-CoV-2, is where the repertoires were released. The material from the prospective study consisted of cDNA or gDNA derived from T cells, B-cell-depleted T cells, or PBMCs. HLA class I and class II types, where available, came from metadata supplied by the sample provider rather than from assay-based typing. The samples were drawn from the first 160 participants of the ongoing ImmuneRACE study and from some 1,300 subjects provided by 6 global collaborators. Nearly every sample came with metadata listing a de-identified subject ID, COVID-19 status, age in years and sex.

V was cut back by 1 base and J by 0 bases, leaving a gap of 7 bases between them. Based on the germline V gene, the CDR1 and CDR2 sequences are LGHNA and YSLEER. The CDR3 contains 15 residues, cysteine and phenylalanine counted. The only DNA kept is the CDR3, 45 bases in frame from the first base. As concerns this clone: What antigen it recognizes has not been identified. Qualities for individual bases were not recorded, and no much larger clone is one base off.

Study-wide conclusions, independent of this receptor: The amount of clinical and demographic metadata varied by source and participant and was provided uncurated.

TCRbeta CDR3 regions were amplified from genomic DNA by means of the immunoSEQ Assay, a bias-controlled multiplex PCR. The paper's data handling went like this. The number of nucleated cells in each sample was estimated by amplification of reference gene primers within the assay. To quantify the absolute abundance of each unique TCRbeta CDR3 rearrangement, sequence reads were collapsed and filtered. For each sample, productive Simpson clonality was calculated by taking the square root of Simpson's diversity index across productive rearrangements. TCRdb's version of the immuneACCESS table is confined to in-frame rearrangements and falls short of the full clone set. An unresolved V gene accounts for under half of the shortfall where checked; the remainder is of unknown origin. D and trimming were read from the DNA, whereas the V and J calls and clone size are those reported in that table. The sample table shows about 140,000 clones, and roughly 80% are seen once. The ten top clones hold approximately 3.6% of the sample.

A second Seattle source provided samples from volunteer blood donors who had recovered from COVID-19. Whole blood was collected in K2EDTA tubes by collaborating institutions according to the institutions' own protocols. For TCRbeta analysis, collaborators shipped samples as frozen whole blood, isolated PBMCs, or DNA extracted from either of those sample types. This receptor chain uses TRBV4-3 and TRBJ2-1; TRBD2 could be the D gene, as 6 bases match. This receptor was obtained from a man aged 70-80 years who had recovered from COVID-19. Sequencing was carried out using peripheral blood. The CDR3 reads CASSQVADSYNEQFF. The DNA sequence is TGCGCCAGCAGCCAAGTAGCGGACTCCTACAATGAGCAGTTCTTC.